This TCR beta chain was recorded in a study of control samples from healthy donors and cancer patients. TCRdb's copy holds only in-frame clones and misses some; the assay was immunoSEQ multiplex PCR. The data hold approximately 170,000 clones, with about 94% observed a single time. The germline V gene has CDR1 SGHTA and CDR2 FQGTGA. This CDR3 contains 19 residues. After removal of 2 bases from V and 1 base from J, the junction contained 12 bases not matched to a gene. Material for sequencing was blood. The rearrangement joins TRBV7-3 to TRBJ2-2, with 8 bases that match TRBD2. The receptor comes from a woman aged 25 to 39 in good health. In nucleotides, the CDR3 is TGTGCCAGCAGCTTACACCGACTCTTGGGACTAGGGAACACCGGGGAGCTGTTTTTT. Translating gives CASSLHRLLGLGNTGELFF. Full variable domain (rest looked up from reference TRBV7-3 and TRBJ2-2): GAGVSQTPSNKVTEKGKYVELRCDPISGHTALYWYRQSLGQGPEFLIYFQGTGAADDSGLPNDRFFAVRPEGSVSTLKIQRTERGDSAVYLCASSLHRLLGLGNTGELFFGEGSRLTVL.